Following are 3 T cell receptor beta chains from one sample sequenced in a study of T-cell reconstitution after alpha-beta-depleted transplantation in children. During its preparation, the TCRbeta library received unique molecular identifiers. TCRdb processed the PCR reads anew with MiXCR; each CDR3 protein has one entry. The table includes around 240,000 distinct CDR3 sequences, around 7.5% detected once. Sequencing used PBMCs, mostly from graft donor cells, obtained 180 days after TCRalphabeta/CD19-depleted stem cell transplant. Receptor source: a male patient younger than 18 who had a stem cell transplant for acute lymphoblastic leukemia, so the T cells may come from the graft donor.

V and J are TRBV20-1 and TRBJ2-3; tentatively, D is TRBD1 (5 bases). Trimming left V 1 base short and J 1 base short, with 9 bases between. The CDR3 has 14 residues. The germline V gene encodes CDR1 DFQATT and CDR2 SNEGSKA (reference sequence). The DNA of the CDR3 is TGCAGTGCTAGAGGGTGGGGCCGCACAGATACGCAGTATTTT. It yields the protein CSARGWGRTDTQYF.

This clonotype came up many times. The chain carries TRBV6-2 or TRBV6-3 and TRBJ1-1, with a weak D call TRBD1 (5 bases). Germline values: CDR1 MNHEY, CDR2 SVGEGT. Trimming cost V 5 bases and J 0 bases, with 19 bases left between them. The CDR3 spans 17 residues. CDR3 sequence reads: CASSTRTPRGLNTEAFF. CDR3 DNA sequence: TGTGCCAGCAGTACTAGGACACCCCGGGGCCTGAACACTGAAGCTTTCTTT.

This clonotype was seen at least ten times. The chain carries TRBV27 and TRBJ1-5; TRBD1 agrees at 10 bases. The germline V gene has CDR1 MNHEY and CDR2 SMNVEV (reference sequence). Trimming took 6 bases from V and 2 from J; bases not matched to a gene: 4. The CDR3 sequence is 15 residues long. The CDR3 is CASSRGTGGNQPQHF. The CDR3 DNA reads TGTGCCAGCAGCCGTGGGACAGGGGGCAATCAGCCCCAGCATTTT.